This T cell receptor beta chain was sequenced during a study of blood T cell repertoires in COVID-19 (dated by TCRdb to between 2020 and 2021). For the wider study: Samples from collaborators originated in the United States, Italy and Spain and spanned both the acute and convalescent phases of COVID-19. The prospective study material was composed of cDNA or gDNA derived from T cells, B-cell-depleted T cells, or PBMCs. Subjects who had been exposed to COVID-19, were actively infected with it, or had recovered from it provided the deeply sampled blood TCRbeta repertoires that made up the dataset. The repertoires were released in a freely available public database meant as a resource for research on the immune response to SARS-CoV-2. Samples were obtained from the ongoing ImmuneRACE study (first 160 participants) and from approximately 1,200 subjects provided by 6 global collaborators. The sample metadata nearly always contained a de-identified subject ID, COVID-19 status, age in years and sex. Where available, HLA class I and class II types were taken from metadata supplied by the sample provider and were not determined by assay-based typing. Here is what the overall study found, with its caveats: Clinical and demographic metadata were provided uncurated, with the amount varying by source and participant.

Each collaborating institution followed its own protocols to collect whole blood in K2EDTA tubes. For TCRbeta analysis, collaborators shipped samples as frozen whole blood, isolated PBMCs, or DNA extracted from either of those sample types. The immunoSEQ Assay, a bias-controlled multiplex PCR, was used to amplify TCRbeta CDR3 regions from genomic DNA. As for the original processing: Nucleated cell counts per sample were estimated from amplification of reference gene primers within the assay. To quantify the absolute abundance of each unique TCRbeta CDR3 rearrangement, sequence reads were collapsed and filtered. Productive Simpson clonality was computed per sample as the square root of Simpson's diversity index over productive rearrangements. The immuneACCESS repertoire file appears here via TCRdb, limited to in-frame rearrangements. These files lack a portion of the clones; in checked studies, under half of the deficit traces to unresolved V genes, and the cause of the others is not known. The V and J calls and clone size come from that table; D and trimming were worked out from the DNA. The sample table records 60,000 to 70,000 clones; 91% of these occur just once. Over 10% of the sample belongs to the ten largest clones.

A remark on this clone: It lacks a known antigen. Base qualities were left out, and no much larger clone turns up one base away.

V is reduced by 3 bases and J by 5 bases, leaving a spacing of 13 bases between them. Taken from the germline V gene (reference sequence), the CDR1 and CDR2 loops are MNHEY and SMNVEV. From the cysteine through the phenylalanine, the CDR3 covers 15 amino acids. Of all the DNA, just the CDR3 is kept, 45 bases in frame from base 1. Sequencing was done on a sample of peripheral blood. Recombination linked TRBV27 to TRBJ1-4; the D segment could be TRBD1, given 5 matching bases. The TCR was taken from a human donor with active COVID-19. The donor label of this sample is uncertain. CDR3 protein: CASSFLAGQNEKLFF. In nucleotides, the sequence is TGTGCCAGCAGTTTCCTGGCGGGGCAGAATGAAAAACTGTTTTTT.